These 18 T cell receptor beta chains were all obtained from the same sample, sequenced in a study of T-cell memory formation after mild COVID-19. One entry per CDR3 protein, called by TCRdb with MiXCR from the 5' RACE reads. Of 430,000 or so distinct CDR3 sequences in the sample, about 23% were seen once. The specimen sequenced was PBMCs or a T cell subset sorted from them (not recorded which). The receptors come from an adult woman who had mild COVID-19 (a few samples of this study predate the infection). Cell type and time point are not known.

At least ten counts were recorded for this clonotype. The rearrangement joins TRBV5-1 to TRBJ2-1; TRBD2 might be the D (5 bases). This CDR3 spans 13 amino acids. Trimming shortened V by 0 bases and J by 10 bases, and 11 bases separated the two germline ends. In germline, CDR1 is SGHRS, CDR2 YFSETQ. The CDR3 reads CASSLGETPEQFF. CDR3 sequence (DNA): TGCGCCAGCAGCTTGGGGGAGACCCCCGAGCAGTTCTTC.

This clonotype was picked up a small number of times. The CDR3 loop is CASSLDGTGYGYTF. DNA of the CDR3: TGTGCCAGCAGCTTAGATGGGACAGGGTATGGCTACACCTTC. The chain recombines TRBV7-8 with TRBJ1-2; 9 bases agree with TRBD1. J lost 5 bases, V lost 1 base, and 2 bases had no gene match. There are 14 residues in the CDR3. Per germline, CDR1 SGHVS and CDR2 FQNEAQ. Combining the CDR3 with reference TRBV7-8 and TRBJ1-2 gives the whole variable domain GAGVSQSPRYKVAKRGQDVALRCDPISGHVSLFWYQQALGQGPEFLTYFQNEAQLDKSGLPSDRFFAERPEGSVSTLKIQRTQQEDSAVYLCASSLDGTGYGYTFGSGTRLTVV.

The chain combines TRBV2 with TRBJ2-7; the D call may be TRBD1 or TRBD2 (5 bases each). Germline CDR1 is SNHLY and CDR2 is FYNNEI. The CDR3 has 14 residues. V was trimmed by 3 bases and J by 2 bases, leaving 11 bases between them. CDR3 sequence reads: CASSEGTFPYEQYF. The CDR3 DNA follows: TGTGCCAGCAGTGAGGGGACGTTTCCCTACGAGCAGTACTTC. The whole variable domain, remainder taken from reference TRBV2 and TRBJ2-7, is EPEVTQTPSHQVTQMGQEVILRCVPISNHLYFYWYRQILGQKVEFLVSFYNNEISEKSEIFDDQFSVERPDGSNFTLKIRSTKLEDSAMYFCASSEGTFPYEQYFGPGTRLTVT.

This clonotype has a single count. J is TRBJ1-1 and V is TRBV7-9; maybe TRBD1 (5 bases). This CDR3 is 14 amino acids long. Deletions cut 6 bases from V and 4 bases from J, with 15 bases between. CDR1 SEHNR and CDR2 FQNEAQ come from the germline V gene (reference sequence). CDR3 DNA: TGTGCCAGCAGGCACGGGGCCCGGGGCACTGAAGCTTTCTTT. Translated, it gives CASRHGARGTEAFF.

A few counts support this clonotype. The CDR3 sequence: CASSLFTDTQYF. The CDR3 region has the DNA TGTGCCAGCAGTTTATTCACAGATACGCAGTATTTT. The chain uses TRBV12-3 or TRBV12-4 and TRBJ2-3, with unresolved D. V shed 2 bases and J shed 2 bases, with 2 bases lying between them. The CDR3 has 12 amino acids.

This chain joins TRBV30 and TRBJ2-2; 15 bases are shared with TRBD2. J was trimmed by 4 bases and V by 3 bases; bases with no gene match: 3. The germline V gene has CDR1 GTSNPN and CDR2 SVGIG (reference sequence). The CDR3 contains 16 residues. CDR3 loop: CAWRGLAGGITGELFF. The CDR3, as DNA: TGTGCCTGGAGAGGACTAGCGGGAGGGATCACCGGGGAGCTGTTTTTT. The full variable domain, in which reference TRBV30 and TRBJ2-2 provide the parts outside the CDR3, is SQTIHQWPATLVQPVGSPLSLECTVEGTSNPNLYWYRQAAGRGLQLLFYSVGIGQISSEVPQNLSASRPQDRQFILSSKKLLLSDSGFYLCAWRGLAGGITGELFFGEGSRLTVL.

The CDR3 DNA reads as TGTGCCAGCCCACCCACACAGGGTGATGAATCAAGGAACACTGAAGCTTTCTTT. Amino acids: CASPPTQGDESRNTEAFF. The rearrangement uses TRBV6-2 or TRBV6-3 and TRBJ1-1; possible D gene TRBD1, 6 bases. This CDR3 region has 18 residues. Germline CDR1 and CDR2: MNHEY and SVGEGT. V lost 8 bases, J lost 1 base, and 26 bases lay in between.

V and J are TRBV20-1 and TRBJ1-1, with D unresolved. The germline V and J ends were trimmed by 4 bases and 2 bases, with 8 bases remaining between them. The CDR3 loop spans 12 amino acids. CDR1 DFQATT and CDR2 SNEGSKA come from the germline V gene (reference sequence). CDR3 bases: TGCAGTGCTACTCTAGGCAACACTGAAGCTTTCTTT. This translates into CSATLGNTEAFF.

CDR3 DNA: TGTGCCAGCAGTTACTCGGAAGGATACGAGCAGTACTTC. The encoded protein is CASSYSEGYEQYF. The chain carries TRBV6-5 and TRBJ2-7; D not certain. The V gene's germline CDR1 is MNHEY and CDR2 SVGAGI. The V gene lost 0 bases and the J gene lost 4 bases, with 7 bases spanning the gap. This CDR3 spans 13 amino acids.

A single count supports this clonotype. This rearrangement joins TRBV27 to TRBJ1-5; no clear D gene. Germline CDR1 and CDR2: MNHEY and SMNVEV (reference sequence). V was pared by 6 bases and J by 4 bases, with 16 bases between. The CDR3 is 15 amino acids. CDR3 nucleotide sequence: TGTGCCAGCAGAGATCTTATCACGGGGAATCAGCCCCAGCATTTT. It is translated as CASRDLITGNQPQHF.

This clonotype has at least ten counts. The rearrangement links TRBV11-3 to TRBJ2-7; D possibly uses TRBD1 or TRBD2 (5 bases each). Germline CDR1 and CDR2: SGHNT and YENEEA. This CDR3 comprises 12 residues. Trimming took 4 bases from V and 7 from J, leaving 11 bases between them. CDR3 loop: CASSSGLREQYF. CDR3 DNA: TGTGCCAGCAGCTCGGGGCTACGAGAGCAGTACTTC.

This clonotype came up a few times. This rearrangement joins TRBV3-1 to TRBJ2-1, with D tentatively TRBD1 (5 bases). Germline values: CDR1 LGHDT, CDR2 YNNKEL (reference sequence). This CDR3 comprises 14 residues. V was pared by 3 bases and J by 8 bases, with 14 bases between. The CDR3 reads CASSHVTDLDEQFF. DNA of the CDR3: TGTGCCAGCAGCCACGTGACAGATTTAGATGAGCAGTTCTTC.

J is TRBJ1-1 and V is TRBV25-1; possible D gene TRBD1, 6 bases. Between the trimmed V and J ends, which lost 5 bases and 6 bases, there was a span of 10 bases. Per the germline V gene, CDR1 is MGHDK and CDR2 is SYGVNS. CDR3 length: 12 residues. In nucleotides, the CDR3 is TGTGCCAGCAGTAAAAACAGGGCTGAAGCTTTCTTT. Protein sequence: CASSKNRAEAFF.

This clonotype was observed a few times. The chain combines TRBV20-1 with TRBJ2-7; D is perhaps TRBD1 or TRBD2 (6 bases each). Germline CDR1 DFQATT, CDR2 SNEGSKA (reference sequence). The CDR3 runs to 13 residues. Trimming cost V 3 bases and J 10 bases, with 19 bases left between them. CDR3 loop: CSASHSIGGLQYF. CDR3 DNA: TGCAGTGCTAGTCACTCCATAGGGGGGTTACAGTACTTC.

CDR3 residues: CASSSQGPVGANVLTF. The CDR3 bases are TGTGCCAGCAGCTCCCAGGGTCCGGTAGGGGCCAACGTCCTGACTTTC. The chain combines TRBV7-2 with TRBJ2-6, with a tentative D call TRBD1 (5 bases). The CDR3 has 16 amino acids. V lost 4 bases and J 4 bases, leaving 14 bases between the germline ends. Germline lookup yields CDR1 SGHTA and CDR2 FQGNSA.

The V call is TRBV7-9, the J call TRBJ2-3; 12 bases agree with TRBD2. Germline assignment: CDR1 SEHNR and CDR2 FQNEAQ (reference sequence). V shed 0 bases, J shed 6 bases, and the junction held 1 base outside the gene matches. This CDR3 is built from 15 residues. The CDR3 DNA reads TGTGCCAGCAGCTTAGCGGGGACTAGCGGGGATACGCAGTATTTT. It codes for CASSLAGTSGDTQYF.

The chain recombines TRBV20-1 with TRBJ2-7; the D gene could be TRBD1 or TRBD2 (5 bases each). Trimming took off 3 bases at V and 5 bases at J, with 8 bases between the two ends. Germline V gene lookup returns CDR1 DFQATT and CDR2 SNEGSKA (reference sequence). This CDR3 has 11 residues. The CDR3 nucleotides are TGCAGTGCTAGTAGGGACCACGAGCAGTACTTC. This gives the protein CSASRDHEQYF.

The V and J genes are TRBV7-2 and TRBJ2-2; tentatively, D is TRBD1 (6 bases). V was pared by 5 bases and J by 6 bases, with 16 bases between. Germline assignment: CDR1 SGHTA and CDR2 FQGNSA. The CDR3 runs to 15 residues. CDR3 protein: CASSPGTFPAGELFF. The DNA for the CDR3 is TGTGCCAGCAGCCCCGGGACATTTCCAGCCGGGGAGCTGTTTTTT. Complete variable domain (other parts from reference TRBV7-2 and TRBJ2-2): GAGVSQSPSNKVTEKGKDVELRCDPISGHTALYWYRQSLGQGLEFLIYFQGNSAPDKSGLPSDRFSAERTGGSVSTLTIQRTQQEDSAVYLCASSPGTFPAGELFFGEGSRLTVL.